A selection of T cell receptor beta chains follows, all from one sample in a study of T cells after somatic rescue of genetic block. The table came from immunoSEQ multiplex PCR; TCRdb's copy has only in-frame clones and leaves some out. Of around 67,000 clones detected, about 92% appear once; the ten largest clones hold 3%. Sequences were obtained from peripheral blood mononuclear cells (PBMCs). The receptors were sampled from a man aged 35-49 years. Both conserved end residues are part of each CDR3. D genes are given only for firm matches. A clone size is listed for some rows: how often the clone was seen (once, few, many), or a class if it is expanded.

>TRBV6-5|TRBJ1-1|-|once
TGTGCCAGCGGTGACCAGGTGAACACTGAAGCTTTCTTT
CASGDQVNTEAFF
>TRBV6-5|TRBJ1-5|TRBD1|-
TGTGCCAGCAGGCACAGGGGGGGCAATCAGCCCCAGCATTTT
CASRHRGGNQPQHF
>TRBV5-6|TRBJ2-7|-|-
TGTGCCAGCAGCTTAAGTCGCGAGCAGTACTTC
CASSLSREQYF
>TRBV18|TRBJ2-7|TRBD1|-
TGTGCCAGCTCACCAAGCCGGGACAGGGTCCACGAGCAGTACTTC
CASSPSRDRVHEQYF
>TRBV30|TRBJ2-3|TRBD1|-
TGTGCCTGGAGTGTGGGACAGGGGACAGATACGCAGTATTTT
CAWSVGQGTDTQYF
>TRBV4-1|TRBJ1-6|TRBD1|-
TGCGCCAGCAGCCAAGGGGACAGGGTTTCACCCCTCCACTTT
CASSQGDRVSPLHF
>TRBV7-2|TRBJ1-1|-|-
TGTGCCAGCAGCCCGCGGGTGGCCCGGGCTGAAGCTTTCTTT
CASSPRVARAEAFF
>TRBV19|TRBJ2-7|TRBD1|-
TGTGCCAGTAGTATAGCAGGGGGCGAATACGAGCAGTACTTC
CASSIAGGEYEQYF
>TRBV18|TRBJ1-5|TRBD1|-
TGTGCCAGCTCACCAACTGACAGGGCGGCCAATCAGCCCCAGCATTTT
CASSPTDRAANQPQHF
>TRBV7-2|TRBJ2-7|TRBD1|-
TGTGCCAGCAGCGCGACAGGGGGCTCCGAGCAGTACTTC
CASSATGGSEQYF
>TRBV6-4|TRBJ2-2|TRBD2|few
TGTGCCAGCAGTGACTCGCCTAGCGGGGGCACCGGGGAGCTGTTTTTT
CASSDSPSGGTGELFF
>TRBV19|TRBJ2-7|-|-
TGTGCCAGTAGTAGAGGGTACGGCTACGAGCAGTACTTC
CASSRGYGYEQYF
>TRBV7-6|TRBJ2-5|-|-
TGTGCCAGCAGCCAAGGCCGGGGCAGATTACAAGAGACCCAGTACTTC
CASSQGRGRLQETQYF
>TRBV19|TRBJ2-5|TRBD2|-
TGTGCCAGTAGTAGGGAATGGACTAGCGTCTACCAAGAGACCCAGTACTTC
CASSREWTSVYQETQYF
>TRBV18|TRBJ2-7|-|-
TGTGCCAGCTCATCGACAGCGAGCTACGAGCAGTACTTC
CASSSTASYEQYF
>TRBV9|TRBJ2-1|-|-
TGTGCCAGCAGTTTGGGGGCTGACAATGAGCAGTTCTTC
CASSLGADNEQFF